The 23 T cell receptor beta chains presented below share a single source sample, sequenced in a study of blood T cell repertoires in COVID-19. Clones were sequenced by immunoSEQ multiplex PCR, and TCRdb holds only the in-frame ones, with some missing. The data show fewer than 250,000 clones, with about four fifths seen just once and under 8% held by the top ten. Sequenced input: peripheral blood. The receptors derive from a man aged 55 to 69 with acute or convalescent COVID-19.

V is TRBV4-3 and J is TRBJ2-7; D perhaps matches TRBD1 (6 bases). CDR3 length: 20 amino acids. Germline V CDR1 and CDR2: LGHNA, YSLEER. With 0 bases removed from V and 4 bases from J, the gap between germline ends came to 28 bases. CDR3 protein: CASSQDVDRRPNSRFYEQYF. CDR3 coding DNA: TGCGCCAGCAGCCAAGATGTGGACAGAAGGCCCAACTCCAGATTTTACGAGCAGTACTTC.

The CDR3 sequence: CATSESGNTGELFF. The CDR3 nucleotides read TGTGCCACCAGTGAATCAGGGAACACCGGGGAGCTGTTTTTT. V and J are TRBV24-1 and TRBJ2-2; D is ambiguous. The CDR3 spans 14 residues. Germline assignment: CDR1 KGHDR and CDR2 SFDVKD. Trimming left V 4 bases short and J 1 base short, with 6 bases between.

The rearrangement joins TRBV15 to TRBJ1-2, with D tentatively TRBD1 (6 bases). Trimming shortened V by 0 bases and J by 8 bases, and 16 bases separated the two germline ends. Germline V gene sequence: CDR1 LNHNV, CDR2 YYDKDF (reference sequence). This CDR3 is built from 15 residues. CDR3 amino acids: CATSRDFGGGTGYTF. CDR3 in DNA: TGTGCCACCAGCAGAGATTTTGGCGGGGGCACCGGCTACACCTTC.

V usage is TRBV19 and J usage is TRBJ1-1; D uncertain. Germline loops: CDR1 LNHDA, CDR2 SQIVND (reference sequence). Trimming removed 5 bases from V and 3 bases from J, with 10 bases in between. The CDR3 runs to 13 residues. CDR3 sequence (DNA): TGTGCCAGTAGTGTGTACGGGTACACTGAAGCTTTCTTT. Its protein product is CASSVYGYTEAFF.

The chain has TRBV7-8 and TRBJ1-2; 8 positions agree with TRBD1. This CDR3 is built from 13 residues. Trimming at V came to 4 bases and at J to 3 bases, leaving 1 base not matched to a gene. Germline CDR1 is SGHVS and CDR2 is FQNEAQ. The CDR3 loop is CASSSTGDYGYTF. Written as DNA, the CDR3 is TGTGCCAGCAGCTCGACAGGGGACTATGGCTACACCTTC.

In DNA, the CDR3 is TGTGCCACCTCAATAAGGACAGAGAACACCGGGGAGCTGTTTTTT. Encoded protein: CATSIRTENTGELFF. The chain has TRBV6-5 and TRBJ2-2; possibly TRBD1 for D (6 bases). Germline values: CDR1 MNHEY, CDR2 SVGAGI. Trimming took 10 bases from V and 1 from J, leaving 16 bases between them. This CDR3 contains 15 residues.

This chain uses TRBV4-2 with TRBJ2-1; 7 bases are a match to TRBD1. The junction had 7 bases not matched to a gene; V was cut back by 3 bases and J by 2 bases. The CDR3 runs to 16 residues. Looked up from germline, CDR1 is LGHNA and CDR2 is YNFKEQ. DNA of the CDR3: TGTGCCAGCAGCCATGGTAGGGGGCGCCCCTACAATGAGCAGTTCTTC. It codes for CASSHGRGRPYNEQFF.

This clone was observed a handful of times. The chain combines TRBV18 with TRBJ1-5; 11 bases are a match to TRBD1. V gave up 0 bases and J gave up 6 bases; unmatched junction bases: 1. Germline V gives CDR1 KGHSH, CDR2 LQKENI. There are 15 residues in the CDR3. The CDR3 DNA reads as TGTGCCAGCTCACCACCGGGACAGGGGGTTCAGCCCCAGCATTTT. Translating it yields CASSPPGQGVQPQHF.

V usage is TRBV7-9 and J usage is TRBJ1-1, with 7 bases matching TRBD1. The junction had 0 bases not matched to a gene; V was cut back by 4 bases and J by 4 bases. This CDR3 spans 12 amino acids. Germline loops: CDR1 SEHNR, CDR2 FQNEAQ (reference sequence). The CDR3 region has the DNA TGTGCCAGCAGCTGGACAGGCACTGAAGCTTTCTTT. The encoded protein is CASSWTGTEAFF.

The chain is built from TRBV28 and TRBJ2-1; the match to TRBD2 covers 14 bases. The V and J ends lost 8 bases and 10 bases, in that order; junction bases with no gene match: 10. The CDR3 is 15 amino acids. From germline, CDR1 is MDHEN and CDR2 SYDVKM. Here the CDR3 DNA reads TGTGCCAGCGGGGGGGGGACTAGCGGGAGAAAGGAGCAGTTCTTC. Translating gives CASGGGTSGRKEQFF.

To note about this clone: In the same sample, other DNA sequences code for this CDR3. V and J are TRBV2 and TRBJ1-6; D is ambiguous. Germline V gene lookup returns CDR1 SNHLY and CDR2 FYNNEI. The length of the CDR3 is 14 residues. V was pared by 1 base and J by 7 bases, with 8 bases between. The CDR3 is CASSEDDINSPLHF. The CDR3 nucleotides read TGTGCCAGCAGTGAAGACGACATCAATTCACCCCTCCACTTT.

The chain employs TRBV30 and TRBJ1-5, with TRBD1 identical over 7 bases. J lost 6 bases, V lost 5 bases, and 7 bases had no gene match. The germline V gene has CDR1 GTSNPN and CDR2 SVGIG (reference sequence). The CDR3 runs to 13 residues. Written as DNA, the CDR3 is TGTGCCTGGGACAGGGTTAAGGGTCAGCCCCAGCATTTT. This translates into CAWDRVKGQPQHF.

The chain links TRBV25-1 to TRBJ1-2; maybe TRBD1 (5 bases). The CDR3 loop spans 13 amino acids. The V end was cut by 3 bases, the J end by 7 bases, with 12 bases between. Germline V gene lookup returns CDR1 MGHDK and CDR2 SYGVNS. In nucleotides, the CDR3 is TGTGCCAGCAGTGATTTAGGGGCCGTTGGCTACACCTTC. Translated: CASSDLGAVGYTF.

This sequence joins TRBV2 and TRBJ2-3; TRBD2 matches at 9 bases. The junction had 11 bases not matched to a gene; V was cut back by 5 bases and J by 5 bases. This CDR3 is 16 amino acids long. Germline V gene data show CDR1 as SNHLY and CDR2 as FYNNEI. The CDR3 spells CASSYLLAGTGDTQYF. CDR3 coding DNA: TGTGCCAGCAGTTACCTCCTAGCGGGGACGGGAGATACGCAGTATTTT.

Here the CDR3 DNA reads TGTGCCAGCAGTCAGACAGGGAGTTCACCCCTCCACTTT. Translated, it gives CASSQTGSSPLHF. This chain links TRBV6-5 with TRBJ1-6, with 7 bases matching TRBD1. J was trimmed by 9 bases and V by 5 bases; bases with no gene match: 4. The CDR3 spans 13 residues. Germline CDR1 reads MNHEY; CDR2 reads SVGAGI.

The table lists this clone with a few counts. The chain employs TRBV7-2 and TRBJ2-3; tentatively, D is TRBD2 (7 bases). Looked up from germline, CDR1 is SGHTA and CDR2 is FQGNSA. V shed 1 base and J shed 0 bases, with 14 bases lying between them. CDR3 size: 17 residues. The CDR3 nucleotides are TGTGCCAGCAGCTTAGAGTGGGGGGGGCGGAGCACAGATACGCAGTATTTT. Translation gives CASSLEWGGRSTDTQYF. Drawing the rest from reference TRBV7-2 and TRBJ2-3, the complete variable domain is GAGVSQSPSNKVTEKGKDVELRCDPISGHTALYWYRQSLGQGLEFLIYFQGNSAPDKSGLPSDRFSAERTGGSVSTLTIQRTQQEDSAVYLCASSLEWGGRSTDTQYFGPGTRLTVL.

The chain couples TRBV4-2 to TRBJ2-5; D perhaps matches TRBD2 (6 bases). The CDR3 length is 14 residues. Per germline, CDR1 LGHNA and CDR2 YNFKEQ. V lost 4 bases, J lost 2 bases, and 11 bases lay in between. The CDR3 nucleotides read TGTGCCAGCAGCCCCGGGGGAGGACAAGAGACCCAGTACTTC. Amino acid sequence: CASSPGGGQETQYF.

This chain joins TRBV21-1 and TRBJ2-5; no DNA check was done on the table's D call, TRBD1. TRBV21-1 is flagged as a pseudogene. This CDR3 is built from 19 residues. CDR3 amino acids: CASSKTPRDRDKNEETQYF. The CDR3 region has the DNA TGTGCCAGCAGCAAAACGCCCCGCGACAGGGATAAAAACGAAGAGACCCAGTACTTC.

The chain couples TRBV24-1 to TRBJ1-1; D may be TRBD1 (5 bases). CDR1 is KGHDR, CDR2 SFDVKD, per germline. CDR3 length: 14 residues. V shed 8 bases and J shed 1 base, with 13 bases lying between them. The CDR3 DNA is TGTGCCACCACGGCCGGGGGGTGGAACACTGAAGCTTTCTTT. This sequence encodes CATTAGGWNTEAFF.

This chain links TRBV5-4 with TRBJ2-7; 9 nucleotides agree with TRBD1. The V gene end was trimmed by 9 bases and the J gene end by 4 bases; junction bases not matched to a gene: 11. The CDR3 extends over 14 amino acids. The germline CDR1 and CDR2 sequences are SGHNT and YYREEE (reference sequence). CDR3 nucleotide sequence: TGTGCCACCACGCTCCCGGGACAGGGTTACGAGCAGTACTTC. Encoded protein: CATTLPGQGYEQYF.

This sequence joins TRBV25-1 and TRBJ2-1; 9 bases are shared with TRBD2. The CDR3 totals 16 residues. The J segment lost 8 bases and the V segment lost 0 bases, leaving 8 bases of the junction unmatched. Looked up from germline, CDR1 is MGHDK and CDR2 is SYGVNS. This chain's CDR3 is CASSEYARGGSDEQFF. CDR3 bases: TGTGCCAGCAGTGAATATGCGCGGGGGGGCAGCGATGAGCAGTTCTTC.

This chain connects TRBV7-3 to TRBJ1-1; 10 nucleotides align to TRBD1. V shed 5 bases and J 1 base; nucleotides not matched to a gene: 4. Germline loops: CDR1 SGHTA, CDR2 FQGTGA. The CDR3 is 15 residues long. The CDR3 loop reads CASSLDRGPNTEAFF. In nucleotides, the CDR3 is TGTGCCAGCAGCCTAGACAGGGGGCCGAACACTGAAGCTTTCTTT.

The chain has TRBV6-5 and TRBJ2-5; perhaps TRBD1 as D (5 bases). V lost 2 bases to trimming and J lost 4 bases, with 8 bases between them. CDR1 and CDR2 (germline): MNHEY, SVGAGI. This CDR3 has 13 residues. The CDR3, as DNA: TGTGCCAGCAGTTACACAGGTTTAGAGACCCAGTACTTC. Protein: CASSYTGLETQYF.